This record looks at one TCR beta chain sequence and its context. This CDR3 spans 11 amino acids. Deletions cut 8 bases from V and 8 bases from J, with 12 bases between. Germline V gene sequence: CDR1 ENHRY, CDR2 SYGVKD. This entry is derived from a study of blood T cell repertoires in COVID-19. Repertoires were generated with immunoSEQ multiplex PCR, while TCRdb's copy carries only in-frame clones and drops some. Seen here are some 340,000 clones, 85% to 95% observed once, and the top ten hold roughly 3.6%. This TCR was sampled from a woman aged 25 to 39 who had been exposed to COVID-19. V and J are TRBV10-3 and TRBJ1-2, with a weak D call TRBD1 (6 bases). Sequenced sample: PBMCs or T cells enriched from blood (not recorded which). The CDR3 sequence: CAIGERGGYTF. DNA of the CDR3: TGTGCCATCGGGGAAAGGGGGGGCTACACCTTC.